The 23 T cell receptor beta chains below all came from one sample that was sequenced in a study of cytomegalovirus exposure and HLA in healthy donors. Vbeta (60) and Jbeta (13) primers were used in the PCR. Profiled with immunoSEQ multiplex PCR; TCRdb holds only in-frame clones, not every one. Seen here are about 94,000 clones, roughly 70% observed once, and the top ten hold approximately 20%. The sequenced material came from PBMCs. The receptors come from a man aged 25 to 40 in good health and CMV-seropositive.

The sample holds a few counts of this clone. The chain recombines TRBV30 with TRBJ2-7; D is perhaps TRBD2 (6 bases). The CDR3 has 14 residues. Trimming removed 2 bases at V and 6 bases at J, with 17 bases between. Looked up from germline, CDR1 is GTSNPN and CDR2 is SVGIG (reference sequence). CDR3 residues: CAWSISGSFGEQYF. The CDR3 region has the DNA TGTGCCTGGAGTATTTCCGGGAGTTTCGGCGAGCAGTACTTC.

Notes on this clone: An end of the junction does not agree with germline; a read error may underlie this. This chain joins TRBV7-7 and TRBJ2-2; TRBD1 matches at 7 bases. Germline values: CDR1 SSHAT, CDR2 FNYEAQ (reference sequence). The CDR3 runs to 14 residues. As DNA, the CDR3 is TGTGCTAGCAGCTTAGAAAGGGACAGCGGGGAGCTGTTTTTT. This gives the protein CASSLERDSGELFF.

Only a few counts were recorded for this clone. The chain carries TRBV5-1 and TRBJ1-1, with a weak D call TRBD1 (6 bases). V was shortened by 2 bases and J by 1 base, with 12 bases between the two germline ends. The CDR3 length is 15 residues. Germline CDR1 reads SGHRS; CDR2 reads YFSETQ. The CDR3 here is CASSFGPTGNTEAFF. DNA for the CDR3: TGCGCCAGCAGCTTTGGGCCGACAGGGAACACTGAAGCTTTCTTT.

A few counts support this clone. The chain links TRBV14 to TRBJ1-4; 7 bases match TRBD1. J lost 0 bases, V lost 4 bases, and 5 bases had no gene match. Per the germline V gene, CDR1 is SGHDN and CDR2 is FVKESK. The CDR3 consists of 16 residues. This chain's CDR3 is CASSRSGGATNEKLFF. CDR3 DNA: TGTGCCAGCAGCCGCTCAGGGGGTGCAACTAATGAAAAACTGTTTTTT.

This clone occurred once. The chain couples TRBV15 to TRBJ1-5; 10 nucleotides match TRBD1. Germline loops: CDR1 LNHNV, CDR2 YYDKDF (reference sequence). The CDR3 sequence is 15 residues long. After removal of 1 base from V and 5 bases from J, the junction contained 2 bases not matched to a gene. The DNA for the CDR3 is TGTGCCACCAGCAGAGCGGGACAGGGGTATCAGCCCCAGCATTTT. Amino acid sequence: CATSRAGQGYQPQHF.

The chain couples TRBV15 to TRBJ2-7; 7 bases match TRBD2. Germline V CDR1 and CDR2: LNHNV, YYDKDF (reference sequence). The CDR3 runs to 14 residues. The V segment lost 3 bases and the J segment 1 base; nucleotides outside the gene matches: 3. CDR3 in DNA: TGTGCCACCAGCAGCTTCGGGGGGTCCTACGAGCAGTACTTC. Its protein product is CATSSFGGSYEQYF.

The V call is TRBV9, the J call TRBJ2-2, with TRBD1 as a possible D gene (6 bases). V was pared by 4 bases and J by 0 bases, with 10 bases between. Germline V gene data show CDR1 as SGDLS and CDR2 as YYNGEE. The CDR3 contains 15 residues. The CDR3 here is CASSPWDTNTGELFF. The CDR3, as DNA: TGTGCCAGCAGCCCCTGGGACACGAACACCGGGGAGCTGTTTTTT.

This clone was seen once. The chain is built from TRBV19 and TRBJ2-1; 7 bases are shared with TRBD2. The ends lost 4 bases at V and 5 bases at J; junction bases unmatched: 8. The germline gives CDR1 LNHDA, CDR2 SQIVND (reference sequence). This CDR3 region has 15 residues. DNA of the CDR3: TGTGCCAGTAGTACCCGGGACTACGAGAACAATGAGCAGTTCTTC. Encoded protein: CASSTRDYENNEQFF. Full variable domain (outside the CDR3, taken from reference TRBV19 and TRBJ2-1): DGGITQSPKYLFRKEGQNVTLSCEQNLNHDAMYWYRQDPGQGLRLIYYSQIVNDFQKGDIAEGYSVSREKKESFPLTVTSAQKNPTAFYLCASSTRDYENNEQFFGPGTRLTVL.

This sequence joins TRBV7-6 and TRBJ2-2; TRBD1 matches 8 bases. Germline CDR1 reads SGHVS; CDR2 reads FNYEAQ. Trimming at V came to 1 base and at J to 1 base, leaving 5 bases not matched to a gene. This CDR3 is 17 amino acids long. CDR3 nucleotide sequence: TGTGCCAGCAGCTTAGTTGGGGGGACAGGGAACACCGGGGAGCTGTTTTTT. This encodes CASSLVGGTGNTGELFF.

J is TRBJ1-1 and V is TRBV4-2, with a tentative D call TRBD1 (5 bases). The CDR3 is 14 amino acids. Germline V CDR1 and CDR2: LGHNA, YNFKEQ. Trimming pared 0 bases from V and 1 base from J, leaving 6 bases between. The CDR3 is CASSQEGENTEAFF. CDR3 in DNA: TGTGCCAGCAGCCAAGAAGGGGAGAACACTGAAGCTTTCTTT.

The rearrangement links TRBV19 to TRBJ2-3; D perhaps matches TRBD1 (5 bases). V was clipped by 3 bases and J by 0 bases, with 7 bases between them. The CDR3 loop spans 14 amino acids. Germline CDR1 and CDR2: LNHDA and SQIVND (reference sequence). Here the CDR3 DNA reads TGTGCCAGTAGTATGCAGGGCAGCACAGATACGCAGTATTTT. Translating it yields CASSMQGSTDTQYF.

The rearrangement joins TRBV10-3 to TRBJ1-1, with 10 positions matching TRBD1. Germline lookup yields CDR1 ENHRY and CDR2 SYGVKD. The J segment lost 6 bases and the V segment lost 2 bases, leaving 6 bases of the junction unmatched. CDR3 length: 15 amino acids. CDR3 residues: CAISEQTGGAAEAFF. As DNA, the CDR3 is TGTGCCATCAGTGAGCAGACAGGGGGCGCCGCTGAAGCTTTCTTT.

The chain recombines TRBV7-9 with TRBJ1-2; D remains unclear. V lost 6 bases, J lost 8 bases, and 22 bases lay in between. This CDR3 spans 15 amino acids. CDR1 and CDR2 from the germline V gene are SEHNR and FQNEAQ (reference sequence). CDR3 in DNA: TGTGCCAGCAGTCGAGAGCAAGACGGAGGGAACGGCTACACCTTC. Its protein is CASSREQDGGNGYTF.

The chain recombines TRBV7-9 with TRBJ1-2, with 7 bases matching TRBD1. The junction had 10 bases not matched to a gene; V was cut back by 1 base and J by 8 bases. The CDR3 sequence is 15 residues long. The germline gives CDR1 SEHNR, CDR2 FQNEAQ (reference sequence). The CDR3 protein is CASSLGGQTVRGYTF. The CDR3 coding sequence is TGTGCCAGCAGCTTAGGGGGACAGACCGTCAGGGGCTACACCTTC.

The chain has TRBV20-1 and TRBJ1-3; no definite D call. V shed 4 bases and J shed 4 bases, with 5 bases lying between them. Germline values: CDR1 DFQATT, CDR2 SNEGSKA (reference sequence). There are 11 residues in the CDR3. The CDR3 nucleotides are TGCAGTGCTAAGGAGGGAAACACCATATATTTT. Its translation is CSAKEGNTIYF.

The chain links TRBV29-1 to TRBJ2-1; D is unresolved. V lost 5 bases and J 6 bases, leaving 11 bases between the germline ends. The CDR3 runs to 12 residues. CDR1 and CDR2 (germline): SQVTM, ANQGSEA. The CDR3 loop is CSVPPLSNEQFF. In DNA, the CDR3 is TGCAGCGTTCCCCCCTTGAGCAATGAGCAGTTCTTC.

The CDR3 sequence is CASSLGQDPYGYTF. The CDR3 DNA sequence: TGCGCCAGCAGCTTGGGACAGGACCCATATGGCTACACCTTC. The V gene is TRBV5-1, the J gene TRBJ1-2, with D tentatively TRBD1 (6 bases). V was trimmed by 0 bases and J by 5 bases, leaving 11 bases between them. Germline V gene lookup returns CDR1 SGHRS and CDR2 YFSETQ. The CDR3 runs to 14 residues.

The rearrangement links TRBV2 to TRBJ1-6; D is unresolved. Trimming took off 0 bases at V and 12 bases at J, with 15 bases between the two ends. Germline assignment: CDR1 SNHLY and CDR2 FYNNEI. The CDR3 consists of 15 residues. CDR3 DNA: TGTGCCAGCAGTGAAGCTGGAGGGCCCATTGTACCCCTCCACTTT. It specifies CASSEAGGPIVPLHF.

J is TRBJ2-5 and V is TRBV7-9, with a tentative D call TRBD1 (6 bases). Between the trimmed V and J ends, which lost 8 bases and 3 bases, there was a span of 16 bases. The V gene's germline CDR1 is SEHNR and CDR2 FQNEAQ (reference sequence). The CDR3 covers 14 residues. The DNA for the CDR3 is TGTGCCAGCGTCAGCCTGAGGGGGAAAGAGACCCAGTACTTC. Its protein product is CASVSLRGKETQYF.

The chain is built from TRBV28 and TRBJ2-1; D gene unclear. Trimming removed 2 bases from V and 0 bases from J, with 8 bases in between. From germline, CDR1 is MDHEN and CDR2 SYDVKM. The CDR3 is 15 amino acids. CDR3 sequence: CASSLLQFSYNEQFF. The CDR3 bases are TGTGCCAGCAGTTTACTACAGTTCTCCTACAATGAGCAGTTCTTC.

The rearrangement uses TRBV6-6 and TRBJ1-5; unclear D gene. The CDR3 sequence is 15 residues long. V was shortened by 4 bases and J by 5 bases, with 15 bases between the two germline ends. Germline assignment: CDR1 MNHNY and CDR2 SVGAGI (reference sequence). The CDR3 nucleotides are TGTGCCAGCAGTTTGGGCCTCCCCGGGGATCAGCCCCAGCATTTT. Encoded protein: CASSLGLPGDQPQHF.

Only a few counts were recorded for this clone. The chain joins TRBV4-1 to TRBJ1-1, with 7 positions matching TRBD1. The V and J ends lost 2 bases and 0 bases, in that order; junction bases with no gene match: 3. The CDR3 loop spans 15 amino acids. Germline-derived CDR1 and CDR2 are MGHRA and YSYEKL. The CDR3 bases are TGCGCCAGCAGCCAACAGACAGGGATGAACACTGAAGCTTTCTTT. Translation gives CASSQQTGMNTEAFF.

In DNA, the CDR3 is TGTGCCAGCAGTTCTCCGGGACAGGGAGGCACTGAAGCTTTCTTT. It translates to CASSSPGQGGTEAFF. The chain has TRBV28 and TRBJ1-1, with 9 bases matching TRBD1. V gave up 4 bases and J gave up 4 bases; unmatched junction bases: 7. Germline lookup yields CDR1 MDHEN and CDR2 SYDVKM. This CDR3 region has 15 residues.